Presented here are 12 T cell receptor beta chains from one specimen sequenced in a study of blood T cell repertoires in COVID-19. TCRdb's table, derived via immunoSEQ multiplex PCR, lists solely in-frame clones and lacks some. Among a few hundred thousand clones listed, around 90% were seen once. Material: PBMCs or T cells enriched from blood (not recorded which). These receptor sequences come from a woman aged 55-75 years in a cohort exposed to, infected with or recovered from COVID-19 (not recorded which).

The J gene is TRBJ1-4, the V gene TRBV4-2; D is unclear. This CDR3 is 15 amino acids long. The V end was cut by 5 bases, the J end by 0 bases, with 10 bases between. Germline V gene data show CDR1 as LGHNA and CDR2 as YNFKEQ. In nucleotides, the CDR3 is TGTGCCAGCAGCTCTCCGGAGGCAACTAATGAAAAACTGTTTTTT. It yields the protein CASSSPEATNEKLFF.

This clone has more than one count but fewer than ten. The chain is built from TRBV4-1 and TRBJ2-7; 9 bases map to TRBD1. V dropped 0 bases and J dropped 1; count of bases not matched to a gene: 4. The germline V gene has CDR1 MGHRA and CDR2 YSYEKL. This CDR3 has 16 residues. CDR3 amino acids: CASSQDPGQGSYEQYF. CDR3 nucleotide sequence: TGCGCCAGCAGCCAAGATCCCGGACAGGGGTCCTACGAGCAGTACTTC.

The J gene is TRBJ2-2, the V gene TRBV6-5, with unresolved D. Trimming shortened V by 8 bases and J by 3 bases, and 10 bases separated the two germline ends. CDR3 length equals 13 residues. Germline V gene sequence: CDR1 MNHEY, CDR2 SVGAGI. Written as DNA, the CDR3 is TGTGCCAGCGGGCCATGGGACACCGGGGAGCTGTTTTTT. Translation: CASGPWDTGELFF.

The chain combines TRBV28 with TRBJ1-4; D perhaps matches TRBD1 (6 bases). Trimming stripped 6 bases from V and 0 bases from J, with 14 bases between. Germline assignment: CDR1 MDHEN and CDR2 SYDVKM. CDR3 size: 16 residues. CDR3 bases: TGTGCCAGCAGGGAGACAGGTCTTGCAACTAATGAAAAACTGTTTTTT. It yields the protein CASRETGLATNEKLFF. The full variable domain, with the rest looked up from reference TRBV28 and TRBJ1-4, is DVKVTQSSRYLVKRTGEKVFLECVQDMDHENMFWYRQDPGLGLRLIYFSYDVKMKEKGDIPEGYSVSREKKERFSLILESASTNQTSMYLCASRETGLATNEKLFFGSGTQLSVL.

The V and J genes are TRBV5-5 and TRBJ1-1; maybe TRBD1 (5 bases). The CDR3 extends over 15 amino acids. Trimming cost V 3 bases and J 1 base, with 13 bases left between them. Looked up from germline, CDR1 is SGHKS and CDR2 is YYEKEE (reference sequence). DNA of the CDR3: TGTGCCAGCAGCTATCTGCAGGGTCGGAACACTGAAGCTTTCTTT. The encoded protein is CASSYLQGRNTEAFF.

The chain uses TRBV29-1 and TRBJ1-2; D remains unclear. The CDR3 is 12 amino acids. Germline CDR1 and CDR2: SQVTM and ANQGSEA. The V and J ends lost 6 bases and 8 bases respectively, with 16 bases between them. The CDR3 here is CSVASTSGGYTF. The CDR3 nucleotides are TGCAGCGTCGCCTCGACGTCCGGGGGCTACACCTTC.

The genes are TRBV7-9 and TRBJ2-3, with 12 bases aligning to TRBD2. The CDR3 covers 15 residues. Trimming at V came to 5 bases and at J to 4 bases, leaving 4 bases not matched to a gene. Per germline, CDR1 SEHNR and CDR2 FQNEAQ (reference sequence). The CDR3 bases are TGTGCCAGCAGCAAGGCTAGCGGGAGGGCAGATACGCAGTATTTT. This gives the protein CASSKASGRADTQYF.

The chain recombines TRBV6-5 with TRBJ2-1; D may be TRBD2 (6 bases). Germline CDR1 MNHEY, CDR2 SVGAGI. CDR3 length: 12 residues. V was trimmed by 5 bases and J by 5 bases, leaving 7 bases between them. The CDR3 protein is CASSRTNNEQFF. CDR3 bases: TGTGCCAGCAGTCGGACTAACAATGAGCAGTTCTTC.

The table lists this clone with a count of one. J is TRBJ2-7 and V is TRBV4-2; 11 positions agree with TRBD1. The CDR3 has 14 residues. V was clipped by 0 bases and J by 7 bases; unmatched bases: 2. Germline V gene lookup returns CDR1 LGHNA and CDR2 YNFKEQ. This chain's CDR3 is CASSQEGQGGEQYF. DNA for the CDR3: TGTGCCAGCAGCCAAGAGGGACAGGGGGGTGAGCAGTACTTC.

The CDR3: CAWSGTGDYNSPLHF. In DNA, the CDR3 is TGTGCCTGGAGCGGTACAGGTGACTATAATTCACCCCTCCACTTT. The J gene is TRBJ1-6, the V gene TRBV30; D is perhaps TRBD1 (5 bases). CDR1 GTSNPN and CDR2 SVGIG come from the germline V gene (reference sequence). The length of the CDR3 is 15 residues. V was trimmed by 3 bases and J by 3 bases, leaving 12 bases between them.

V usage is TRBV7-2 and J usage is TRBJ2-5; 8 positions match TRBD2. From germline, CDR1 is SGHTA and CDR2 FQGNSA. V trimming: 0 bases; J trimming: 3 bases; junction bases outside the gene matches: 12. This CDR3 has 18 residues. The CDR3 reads CASSLASRSGRGEETQYF. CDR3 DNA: TGTGCCAGCAGCTTAGCATCAAGGAGCGGGAGAGGGGAAGAGACCCAGTACTTC. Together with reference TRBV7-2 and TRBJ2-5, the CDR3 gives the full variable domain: GAGVSQSPSNKVTEKGKDVELRCDPISGHTALYWYRQSLGQGLEFLIYFQGNSAPDKSGLPSDRFSAERTGGSVSTLTIQRTQQEDSAVYLCASSLASRSGRGEETQYFGPGTRLLVL.

This chain's CDR3 is CASSFRGDSVNEQFF. The CDR3 DNA sequence: TGCGCCAGCAGCTTCAGGGGGGACTCCGTCAATGAGCAGTTCTTC. J is TRBJ2-1 and V is TRBV5-1, with a tentative D call TRBD1 (7 bases). Per germline, CDR1 SGHRS and CDR2 YFSETQ. Trimming left V 2 bases short and J 6 bases short, with 15 bases between. This CDR3 comprises 15 residues. Filled out from reference TRBV5-1 and TRBJ2-1, the complete variable domain reads KAGVTQTPRYLIKTRGQQVTLSCSPISGHRSVSWYQQTPGQGLQFLFEYFSETQRNKGNFPGRFSGRQFSNSRSEMNVSTLELGDSALYLCASSFRGDSVNEQFFGPGTRLTVL.